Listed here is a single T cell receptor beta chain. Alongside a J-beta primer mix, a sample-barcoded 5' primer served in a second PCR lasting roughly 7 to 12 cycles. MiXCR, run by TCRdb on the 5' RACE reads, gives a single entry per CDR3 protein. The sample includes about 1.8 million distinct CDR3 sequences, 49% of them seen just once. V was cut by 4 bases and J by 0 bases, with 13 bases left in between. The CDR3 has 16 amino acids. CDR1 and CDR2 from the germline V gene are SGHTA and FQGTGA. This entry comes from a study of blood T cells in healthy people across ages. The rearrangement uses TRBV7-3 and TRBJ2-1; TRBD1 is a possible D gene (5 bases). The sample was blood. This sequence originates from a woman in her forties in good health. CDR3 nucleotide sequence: TGTGCCAGCAGCTCCAGTGGGGCGAGCTCCTACAATGAGCAGTTCTTC. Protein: CASSSSGASSYNEQFF. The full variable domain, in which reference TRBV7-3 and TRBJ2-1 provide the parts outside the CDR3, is GAGVSQTPSNKVTEKGKYVELRCDPISGHTALYWYRQSLGQGPEFLIYFQGTGAADDSGLPNDRFFAVRPEGSVSTLKIQRTERGDSAVYLCASSSSGASSYNEQFFGPGTRLTVL.